Below, 24 T cell receptor beta chains from the same sample are listed, as sequenced in a study of T cell repertoires and Cas9 in healthy adults. Clones were read by immunoSEQ multiplex PCR, and TCRdb kept only the in-frame ones, dropping some. Here the sample spans around 20,000 clones, roughly 89% being singletons. The sequenced material came from CD4+ effector T cells (CD127+, CD25-, CD137-, CD154-) from PBMCs; culture status not recorded. The receptors derive from a human donor in good health.

The V gene is TRBV28, the J gene TRBJ2-5, with 11 positions matching TRBD1. The CDR3 is 14 amino acids. V was pared by 2 bases and J by 7 bases, with 3 bases of the junction left unmatched. Germline V gene lookup returns CDR1 MDHEN and CDR2 SYDVKM. The CDR3 here is CASSLGQGAGTQYF. CDR3 in DNA: TGTGCCAGCAGTTTAGGACAGGGGGCGGGGACCCAGTACTTC.

This rearrangement joins TRBV28 to TRBJ1-2, with D maybe TRBD1 (6 bases). Trimming removed 6 bases from V and 2 bases from J, with 10 bases in between. Germline V gene data show CDR1 as MDHEN and CDR2 as SYDVKM. The CDR3 contains 13 residues. The CDR3 loop is CASRRTANYGYTF. DNA of the CDR3: TGTGCCAGCAGACGGACAGCAAACTATGGCTACACCTTC.

This chain joins TRBV4-1 and TRBJ2-1, with 9 bases that match TRBD1. CDR3 length: 15 amino acids. The germline gives CDR1 MGHRA, CDR2 YSYEKL. V was clipped by 4 bases and J by 8 bases; unmatched bases: 9. The CDR3 region has the DNA TGCGCCAGCAGCCGGCCGGGACAGGGAAGGGATGAGCAGTTCTTC. It translates to CASSRPGQGRDEQFF.

About this clone itself: A junction end diverges from the germline sequence, so it may reflect a read error. This rearrangement joins TRBV7-9 to TRBJ1-1; possibly TRBD1 for D (5 bases). The CDR3 is 13 residues long. The germline gives CDR1 SEHNR, CDR2 FQNEAQ (reference sequence). The CDR3 bases are TGTGCCAGCACTCTCAGACCCGCGGGGGAGCCTGCTTTT. It encodes CASTLRPAGEPAF.

This chain connects TRBV25-1 to TRBJ1-6; TRBD1 matches 11 bases. The V gene's germline CDR1 is MGHDK and CDR2 SYGVNS. The CDR3 is made up of 14 amino acids. Losses at the gene ends were 11 bases for V and 9 bases for J; bases not matched to a gene: 9. The CDR3: CAGSGQGGVSPLHF. DNA of the CDR3: TGTGCCGGCTCGGGACAGGGGGGGGTTTCACCCCTCCACTTT.

This chain uses TRBV6-4 with TRBJ1-1, with D possibly TRBD1 on 6 matching bases. CDR3 length equals 13 residues. V dropped 6 bases and J dropped 5 bases, with 13 bases sitting between them. Germline CDR1 is MRHNA and CDR2 is SNTAGT. CDR3 residues: CASRWEGVTEAFF. CDR3 in DNA: TGTGCCAGCAGGTGGGAGGGGGTGACTGAAGCTTTCTTT.

This chain links TRBV6-5 with TRBJ2-7, with 7 bases lining up with TRBD2. J lost 4 bases, V lost 6 bases, and 9 bases had no gene match. The CDR3 loop spans 14 amino acids. Germline V gene sequence: CDR1 MNHEY, CDR2 SVGAGI. CDR3 region: CASSSPAGSYEQYF. CDR3 bases: TGTGCCAGCAGCTCACCAGCGGGATCGTACGAGCAGTACTTC.

This chain connects TRBV19 to TRBJ1-2; 8 bases map to TRBD1. Germline loops: CDR1 LNHDA, CDR2 SQIVND (reference sequence). The J segment lost 4 bases and the V segment lost 5 bases, leaving 6 bases of the junction unmatched. The CDR3 has 14 residues. The CDR3 loop reads CASSVIGTGYGYTF. As DNA, the CDR3 is TGTGCCAGTAGTGTCATCGGGACAGGCTATGGCTACACCTTC.

To note about this clone: The same CDR3 arises from other DNA sequences in this sample as well. The chain combines TRBV6-5 with TRBJ1-6; D unclear. The CDR3 is made up of 15 amino acids. CDR1 and CDR2 (germline): MNHEY, SVGAGI. Between the trimmed V and J ends, which lost 5 bases and 10 bases, there was a span of 18 bases. The CDR3 protein is CASSRLSAGGSPLHF. For the CDR3, the DNA is TGTGCCAGCAGTCGCCTGTCAGCCGGAGGATCACCCCTCCACTTT.

In DNA, the CDR3 is TGTGCCAGCAGCCTCATAAACAGGGACACCGGGGAGCTGTTTTTT. It specifies CASSLINRDTGELFF. V gene TRBV14 combines with J gene TRBJ2-2; possibly TRBD1 for D (6 bases). There are 15 residues in the CDR3. Trimming cost V 4 bases and J 3 bases, with 12 bases left between them. Germline V gene lookup returns CDR1 SGHDN and CDR2 FVKESK.

The chain joins TRBV5-6 to TRBJ1-1, with D maybe TRBD1 (6 bases). Trimming pared 4 bases from V and 5 bases from J, leaving 12 bases between. The CDR3 is 13 residues long. Germline V lookup: CDR1 SGHDT, CDR2 YYEEEE. The CDR3 sequence: CASSLSRGTEAFF. DNA for the CDR3: TGTGCCAGCAGCCTAAGTAGGGGGACTGAAGCTTTCTTT.

The chain is built from TRBV25-1 and TRBJ2-6, with D hard to call. Germline loops: CDR1 MGHDK, CDR2 SYGVNS. V was pared by 3 bases and J by 2 bases, with 5 bases between. The CDR3 is 14 amino acids. The DNA of the CDR3 is TGTGCCAGCAGTGATAGTGCTGGGGCCAACGTCCTGACTTTC. Its translation: CASSDSAGANVLTF.

The rearrangement uses TRBV4-1 and TRBJ2-5; 7 positions agree with TRBD1. The CDR3 has 16 residues. Germline trimming cut 7 bases from V and 1 base from J; bases unmatched to any gene: 12. Germline CDR1 MGHRA, CDR2 YSYEKL. For the CDR3, the DNA is TGCGCCAGCACCTCAATTCTGGGACAGAGCCAAGAGACCCAGTACTTC. Protein product: CASTSILGQSQETQYF.

The rearrangement links TRBV4-1 to TRBJ2-1, with D unresolved. Trimming took off 1 base at V and 3 bases at J, with 13 bases between the two ends. Germline loops: CDR1 MGHRA, CDR2 YSYEKL. This CDR3 region has 16 residues. CDR3 bases: TGCGCCAGCAGCCAAGTGCTTCAGCCCCGCTACAATGAGCAGTTCTTC. This translates into CASSQVLQPRYNEQFF.

The V and J genes are TRBV5-4 and TRBJ1-6; 8 bases map to TRBD1. The CDR3 sequence is 16 residues long. V was clipped by 1 base and J by 8 bases; unmatched bases: 8. Germline V gene data show CDR1 as SGHNT and CDR2 as YYREEE (reference sequence). The CDR3 DNA reads TGTGCCAGCAGCTTGCAGGGGGCGCGTGCGGATTCACCCCTCCACTTT. It codes for CASSLQGARADSPLHF.

The V gene is TRBV9, the J gene TRBJ1-6, with D perhaps matching TRBD1 (5 bases). V was trimmed by 0 bases and J by 11 bases, leaving 12 bases between them. CDR3 length equals 14 residues. Germline loops: CDR1 SGDLS, CDR2 YYNGEE. CDR3 sequence (DNA): TGTGCCAGCAGCGTAGATACGGGGCCCGCACCCCTCCACTTT. Amino acids: CASSVDTGPAPLHF.

The chain links TRBV5-4 to TRBJ1-2, with 8 bases that match TRBD1. The CDR3 runs to 13 residues. The V gene end was trimmed by 3 bases and the J gene end by 7 bases; junction bases not matched to a gene: 5. CDR1 and CDR2 from the germline V gene are SGHNT and YYREEE (reference sequence). The CDR3 nucleotides read TGTGCCAGCAGCTCGCCCAGGGGGCCTGGCTACACCTTC. It encodes CASSSPRGPGYTF.

The V gene is TRBV7-2, the J gene TRBJ1-2; D gene uncertain. From germline, CDR1 is SGHTA and CDR2 FQGNSA. This CDR3 region has 12 residues. The ends were cut back, 4 bases at V and 7 bases at J, with 10 bases in the middle. The CDR3 reads CASSSPVGGYTF. The CDR3 bases are TGTGCCAGCAGCTCCCCGGTCGGTGGCTACACCTTC.

The V and J genes are TRBV28 and TRBJ2-6; 9 bases fit TRBD1. The CDR3 contains 21 residues. Trimming at V came to 5 bases and at J to 3 bases, leaving 20 bases not matched to a gene. The germline CDR1 and CDR2 sequences are MDHEN and SYDVKM. In DNA form, the CDR3 reads TGTGCCAGCAGTAGCCTCGGACAGGGGACCCAACATTCGGGTGGGGCCAACGTCCTGACTTTC. It encodes CASSSLGQGTQHSGGANVLTF.

The chain is built from TRBV5-4 and TRBJ1-1; no clear D. This CDR3 region has 13 residues. Trimming took 0 bases from V and 5 from J, leaving 8 bases between them. Looked up from germline, CDR1 is SGHNT and CDR2 is YYREEE (reference sequence). CDR3 sequence: CASSLGWETEAFF. The CDR3 DNA sequence: TGTGCCAGCAGCTTGGGTTGGGAAACTGAAGCTTTCTTT.

This chain connects TRBV7-2 to TRBJ1-6; 7 nucleotides match TRBD1. J lost 5 bases, V lost 1 base, and 5 bases had no gene match. The germline V gene encodes CDR1 SGHTA and CDR2 FQGNSA. The CDR3 is 16 amino acids. The CDR3 bases are TGTGCCAGCAGCTTAGTGGGCAGGGGGAATAATTCACCCCTCCACTTT. Protein product: CASSLVGRGNNSPLHF.

This chain links TRBV6-1 with TRBJ1-2; the D gene is possibly TRBD1 (5 bases). In germline, CDR1 is MNHNS, CDR2 SASEGT. CDR3 length equals 13 residues. Trimming left V 6 bases short and J 6 bases short, with 14 bases between. CDR3: CASRGRVGDGYTF. The DNA of the CDR3 is TGTGCCAGCAGGGGCAGGGTGGGGGATGGCTACACCTTC.

This rearrangement joins TRBV2 to TRBJ2-5; maybe TRBD1 (5 bases). Trimming removed 8 bases from V and 1 base from J, with 8 bases in between. CDR1 and CDR2 from the germline V gene are SNHLY and FYNNEI. This CDR3 has 12 residues. CDR3 loop: CASLQGQETQYF. As DNA, the CDR3 is TGTGCCAGCCTTCAGGGCCAAGAGACCCAGTACTTC.

The chain is built from TRBV7-8 and TRBJ1-1; D not certain. This CDR3 comprises 15 residues. The germline V gene encodes CDR1 SGHVS and CDR2 FQNEAQ. V was cut by 1 base and J by 0 bases, with 9 bases left in between. Here the CDR3 reads CASSLGGQVNTEAFF. CDR3 DNA sequence: TGTGCCAGCAGCTTAGGGGGTCAGGTGAACACTGAAGCTTTCTTT.